Included here is one T cell receptor beta chain sequence, with context. CDR3 size: 12 residues. In germline, CDR1 is SGHRS, CDR2 YFSETQ. V was trimmed by 4 bases and J by 4 bases, leaving 8 bases between them. Assay used: immunoSEQ multiplex PCR; TCRdb lists only in-frame clones, some missing. The data show about 210,000 clones, approximately 80% seen once. The entry originates in a study of blood T cell repertoires in COVID-19. Background on the study: The origin of the acute and convalescent COVID-19 samples was the United States, Italy and Spain.

The sample consisted of PBMCs or T cells enriched from blood (not recorded which). This receptor was identified in a man in his thirties or forties with acute COVID-19. V usage is TRBV5-1 and J usage is TRBJ1-1, with unresolved D. CDR3 coding DNA: TGCGCCAGCAGCCCGACGGGCACTGAAGCTTTCTTT. Its translation: CASSPTGTEAFF.